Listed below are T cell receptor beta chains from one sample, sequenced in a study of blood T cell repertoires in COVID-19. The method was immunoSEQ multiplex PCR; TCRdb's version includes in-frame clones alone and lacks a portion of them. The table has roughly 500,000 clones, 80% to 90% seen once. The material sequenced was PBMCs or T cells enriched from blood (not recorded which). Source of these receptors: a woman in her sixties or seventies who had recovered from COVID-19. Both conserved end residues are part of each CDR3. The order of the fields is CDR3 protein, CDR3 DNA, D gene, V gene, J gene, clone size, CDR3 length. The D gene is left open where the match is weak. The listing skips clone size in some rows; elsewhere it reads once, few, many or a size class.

cdr3_aa: CASSGQGVSNSPLHF
cdr3_nt: TGTGCCAGCAGTGGACAGGGGGTCAGTAATTCACCCCTCCACTTT
d_call: TRBD1
v_call: TRBV2
j_call: TRBJ1-6
clone_size: .
cdr3_length: 15

cdr3_aa: CASGGRQGYEFDEQFF
cdr3_nt: TGTGCCAGCGGGGGGCGACAGGGGTATGAGTTCGATGAGCAGTTCTTC
d_call: TRBD1
v_call: TRBV2
j_call: TRBJ2-1
clone_size: .
cdr3_length: 16

cdr3_aa: CASSSGMHSGNTIYF
cdr3_nt: TGTGCCAGCAGCTCGGGGATGCACTCTGGAAACACCATATATTTT
d_call: .
v_call: TRBV11-2
j_call: TRBJ1-3
clone_size: .
cdr3_length: 15

cdr3_aa: CASSGTGKEQYF
cdr3_nt: TGTGCCAGCAGTGGGACAGGGAAAGAGCAGTACTTC
d_call: TRBD1
v_call: TRBV12-3/TRBV12-4
j_call: TRBJ2-7
clone_size: .
cdr3_length: 12

cdr3_aa: CATSRDRGTYGYTF
cdr3_nt: TGTGCCACCAGCAGAGACAGGGGGACCTATGGCTACACCTTC
d_call: TRBD1
v_call: TRBV15
j_call: TRBJ1-2
clone_size: .
cdr3_length: 14

cdr3_aa: CASSSGLAETQYF
cdr3_nt: TGTGCCAGCAGCTCGGGACTAGCGGAGACCCAGTACTTC
d_call: TRBD2
v_call: TRBV7-8
j_call: TRBJ2-5
clone_size: .
cdr3_length: 13

cdr3_aa: CAISFRGSVRGYTF
cdr3_nt: TGTGCCATTTCATTCAGGGGGTCGGTTCGTGGCTACACCTTC
d_call: TRBD1
v_call: TRBV2
j_call: TRBJ1-2
clone_size: .
cdr3_length: 14

cdr3_aa: CASITNRVSSPLHF
cdr3_nt: TGTGCCAGCATTACTAACAGGGTCTCTTCACCCCTCCACTTT
d_call: .
v_call: TRBV6-5
j_call: TRBJ1-6
clone_size: .
cdr3_length: 14

cdr3_aa: CASSQDRSTDTQYF
cdr3_nt: TGTGCCAGCTCACAAGACAGGAGCACAGATACGCAGTATTTT
d_call: .
v_call: TRBV18
j_call: TRBJ2-3
clone_size: once
cdr3_length: 14

cdr3_aa: CAWSGGLTQYF
cdr3_nt: TGTGCCTGGAGTGGCGGCCTAACGCAGTATTTT
d_call: .
v_call: TRBV30
j_call: TRBJ2-3
clone_size: once
cdr3_length: 11

cdr3_aa: CASSLRPSGGIREQFF
cdr3_nt: TGTGCCAGCAGCTTACGCCCTAGCGGGGGGATCCGCGAGCAGTTCTTC
d_call: TRBD2
v_call: TRBV7-7
j_call: TRBJ2-1
clone_size: .
cdr3_length: 16

cdr3_aa: CASSKGAGLNQPQHF
cdr3_nt: TGTGCCAGCAGCAAAGGGGCGGGATTGAATCAGCCCCAGCATTTT
d_call: .
v_call: TRBV21-1
j_call: TRBJ1-5
clone_size: few
cdr3_length: 15

cdr3_aa: CASSYLPGGGSPLHF
cdr3_nt: TGTGCCAGCAGTTACCTCCCAGGGGGTGGTTCACCCCTCCACTTT
d_call: TRBD1
v_call: TRBV6-5
j_call: TRBJ1-6
clone_size: .
cdr3_length: 15

cdr3_aa: CASLVNGGAGELFF
cdr3_nt: TGTGCCAGCCTTGTCAACGGAGGGGCCGGGGAGCTGTTTTTT
d_call: .
v_call: TRBV5-4
j_call: TRBJ2-2
clone_size: .
cdr3_length: 14